Below are 2 T cell receptor beta chains sequenced from a single sample in a study of blood T cell repertoires in COVID-19 (dated by TCRdb to the early 2020s). The library was made by the immunoSEQ multiplex PCR assay. TCRdb retrieved this table from immuneACCESS and kept in-frame rearrangements only. Not all clones are present; in checked studies, unresolved V genes account for under half, and no reason is known for the remainder. For this sample the table gives 30,000 to 40,000 clones, of which around 86% were detected only once. The ten biggest clones cover approximately 16% of the sample. The specimen sequenced was peripheral blood. The receptors shown here come from a woman aged 60-75 years with active COVID-19.

The chain has TRBV11-2 and TRBJ2-5, with 8 bases fitting TRBD1. Unmatched junction bases numbered 13, after V lost 5 bases and J lost 5 bases. CDR1 and CDR2 (germline): SGHAT, FQNNGV. The CDR3 covers 16 residues. The CDR3: CASSPPGRGRVETQYF. The CDR3 DNA follows: TGTGCCAGCAGCCCCCCCGGCAGGGGGCGGGTGGAGACCCAGTACTTC.

The chain employs TRBV29-1 and TRBJ2-3; 7 bases are shared with TRBD1. Unmatched junction bases numbered 3, after V lost 5 bases and J lost 1 base. Germline CDR1 is SQVTM and CDR2 is ANQGSEA. The CDR3 has 13 amino acids. Here the CDR3 reads CSVQGVGTDTQYF. The CDR3 coding sequence is TGCAGCGTTCAGGGGGTTGGCACAGATACGCAGTATTTT.